The following is a T cell receptor (beta chain) sequence with its context. The antigen remains unidentified. V shed 8 bases and J shed 2 bases, with 9 bases lying between them. CDR3 length: 13 amino acids. CDR1 and CDR2 (germline): SNHLY, FYNNEI. The sample belongs to a study of Tregs in tolerant kidney transplant recipients. General study results and limits: No direct test of biological reproducibility was done here. Nucleotide sequences could not be compared across some patients' samples due to primer changes. Few patients were studied, so findings need validation in larger groups. Tolerant patients' donor-specific Tregs expanded beyond overall Tregs, suggesting antigen-driven growth.

Only in-frame clones appear in the TCRdb table, and some are missing; sequencing was by immunoSEQ multiplex PCR. The sample lists about 60,000 clones, around 90% seen once, with 11% in the top ten. The sample was CD8+ T cells from blood, taken before the transplant. The chain links TRBV2 to TRBJ2-2; a weak D match, TRBD2 (6 bases). This TCR derives from a human donor who received a combined kidney and bone marrow transplant. This CDR3 is CASLGLNTGELFF. The CDR3 nucleotides are TGTGCCAGCCTGGGACTTAACACCGGGGAGCTGTTTTTT.